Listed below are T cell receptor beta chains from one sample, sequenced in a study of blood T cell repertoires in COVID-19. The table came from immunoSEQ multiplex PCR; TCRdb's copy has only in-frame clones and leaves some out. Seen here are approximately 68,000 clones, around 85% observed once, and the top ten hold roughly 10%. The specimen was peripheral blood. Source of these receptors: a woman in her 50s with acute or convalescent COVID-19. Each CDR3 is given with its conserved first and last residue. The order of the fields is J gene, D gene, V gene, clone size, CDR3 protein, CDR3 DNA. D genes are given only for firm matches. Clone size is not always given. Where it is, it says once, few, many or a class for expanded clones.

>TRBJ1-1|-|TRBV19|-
CASSIDKSVNTEAFF
TGTGCCAGTAGTATAGATAAATCGGTGAACACTGAAGCTTTCTTT
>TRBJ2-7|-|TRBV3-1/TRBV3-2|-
CASSQALHYYEQYF
TGTGCCAGCAGCCAAGCTTTACACTACTACGAGCAGTACTTC
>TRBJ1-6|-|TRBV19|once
CASSIGGSYGSPLHF
TGTGCCAGTAGTATTGGAGGGAGCTATGGGTCACCCCTCCACTTT
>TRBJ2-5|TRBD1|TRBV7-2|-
CASSPRTGGLQETQYF
TGTGCCAGCAGCCCCCGGACAGGGGGACTCCAAGAGACCCAGTACTTC
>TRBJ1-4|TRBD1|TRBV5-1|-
CASSGTGATNEKLFF
TGCGCCAGCAGCGGGACAGGTGCAACTAATGAAAAACTGTTTTTT
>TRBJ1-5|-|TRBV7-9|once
CASSLDLGGLYSNQPQHF
TGTGCCAGCAGCTTAGATCTGGGAGGATTATATAGCAATCAGCCCCAGCATTTT
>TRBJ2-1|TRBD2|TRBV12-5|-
CASGFRVGLAGGPRNEQFF
TGTGCTAGTGGTTTTCGTGTTGGGCTAGCGGGGGGGCCGCGGAATGAGCAGTTCTTC
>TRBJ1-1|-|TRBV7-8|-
CASSPGPRTEAFF
TGTGCCAGCAGCCCAGGGCCCCGCACTGAAGCTTTCTTT
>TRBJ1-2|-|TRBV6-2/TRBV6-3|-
CASSYMLSGTYHYGYTF
TGTGCCAGCAGTTACATGCTCTCCGGGACATATCACTATGGCTACACCTTC
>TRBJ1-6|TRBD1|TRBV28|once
CASSFAGTDQGSPLHF
TGTGCCAGCAGTTTCGCCGGGACAGATCAGGGTTCACCCCTCCACTTT
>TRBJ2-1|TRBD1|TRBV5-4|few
CASSLDGTGYNEQFF
TGTGCCAGCAGCTTGGACGGGACAGGCTACAATGAGCAGTTCTTC
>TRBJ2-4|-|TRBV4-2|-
CASSQEWRGAKNIQYF
TGTGCCAGCAGCCAAGAATGGAGGGGCGCCAAAAACATTCAGTACTTC
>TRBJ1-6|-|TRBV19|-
CASSWTGQSYNSPLHF
TGTGCCAGTAGTTGGACTGGACAGTCCTATAATTCACCCCTCCACTTT
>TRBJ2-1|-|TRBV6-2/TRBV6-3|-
CASSYSIPSEQFF
TGTGCCAGCAGTTACTCAATTCCCTCTGAGCAGTTCTTC
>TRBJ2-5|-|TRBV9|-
CASSTRGLAEETQYF
TGTGCCAGCAGCACGAGGGGGTTGGCAGAGGAGACCCAGTACTTC
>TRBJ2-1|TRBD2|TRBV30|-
CAWSVGGGREQFF
TGTGCCTGGAGTGTAGGCGGGGGGCGGGAGCAGTTCTTC
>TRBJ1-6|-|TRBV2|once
CASSVGGAPLHF
TGTGCCAGCAGTGTTGGGGGGGCACCCCTCCACTTT
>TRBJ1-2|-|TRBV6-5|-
CASSGGAARGYTF
TGTGCCAGCAGCGGGGGGGCGGCGAGGGGCTACACCTTC